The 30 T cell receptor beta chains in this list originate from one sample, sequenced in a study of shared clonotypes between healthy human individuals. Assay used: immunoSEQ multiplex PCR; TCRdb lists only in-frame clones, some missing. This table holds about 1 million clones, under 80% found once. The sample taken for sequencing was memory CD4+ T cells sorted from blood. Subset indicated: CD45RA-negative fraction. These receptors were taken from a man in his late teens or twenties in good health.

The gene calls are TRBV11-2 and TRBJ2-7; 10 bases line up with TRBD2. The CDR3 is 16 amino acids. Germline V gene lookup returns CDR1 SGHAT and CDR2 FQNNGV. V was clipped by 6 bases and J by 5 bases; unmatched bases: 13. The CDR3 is CASRRPAGGPGHEQYF. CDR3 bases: TGTGCCAGCAGGCGCCCAGCGGGAGGGCCCGGCCACGAGCAGTACTTC.

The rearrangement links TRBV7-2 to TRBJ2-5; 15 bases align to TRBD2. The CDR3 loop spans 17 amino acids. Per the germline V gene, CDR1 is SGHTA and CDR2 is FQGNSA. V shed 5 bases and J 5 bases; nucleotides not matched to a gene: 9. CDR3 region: CASSHGLAGGFGETQYF. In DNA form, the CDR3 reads TGTGCCAGCAGCCACGGACTAGCGGGAGGGTTTGGGGAGACCCAGTACTTC.

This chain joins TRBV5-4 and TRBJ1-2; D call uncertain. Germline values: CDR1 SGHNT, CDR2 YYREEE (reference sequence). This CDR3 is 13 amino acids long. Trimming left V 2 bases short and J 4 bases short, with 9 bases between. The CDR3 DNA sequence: TGTGCCAGCAGCTTTGTGGACGTCTATGGCTACACCTTC. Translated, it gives CASSFVDVYGYTF. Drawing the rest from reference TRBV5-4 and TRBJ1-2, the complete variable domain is ETGVTQSPTHLIKTRGQQVTLRCSSQSGHNTVSWYQQALGQGPQFIFQYYREEENGRGNFPPRFSGLQFPNYSSELNVNALELDDSALYLCASSFVDVYGYTFGSGTRLTVV.

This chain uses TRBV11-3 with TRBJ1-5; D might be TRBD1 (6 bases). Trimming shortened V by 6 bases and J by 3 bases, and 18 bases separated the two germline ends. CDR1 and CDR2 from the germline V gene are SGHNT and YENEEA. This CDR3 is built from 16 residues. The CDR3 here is CASRPIEGQPNQPQHF. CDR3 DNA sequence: TGTGCCAGCAGACCAATTGAAGGACAGCCCAATCAGCCCCAGCATTTT.

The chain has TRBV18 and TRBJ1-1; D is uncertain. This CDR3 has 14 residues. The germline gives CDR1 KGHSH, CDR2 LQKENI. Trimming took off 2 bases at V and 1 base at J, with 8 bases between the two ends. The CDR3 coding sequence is TGTGCCAGCTCACCAGCCATCAAGAACACTGAAGCTTTCTTT. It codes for CASSPAIKNTEAFF. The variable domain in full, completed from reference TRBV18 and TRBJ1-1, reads NAGVMQNPRHLVRRRGQEARLRCSPMKGHSHVYWYRQLPEEGLKFMVYLQKENIIDESGMPKERFSAEFPKEGPSILRIQQVVRGDSAAYFCASSPAIKNTEAFFGQGTRLTVV.

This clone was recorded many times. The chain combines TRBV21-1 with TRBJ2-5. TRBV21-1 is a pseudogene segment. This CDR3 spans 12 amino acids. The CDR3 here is CATPRGQETQYF. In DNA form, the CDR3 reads TGTGCCACTCCGAGGGGCCAAGAGACCCAGTACTTC.

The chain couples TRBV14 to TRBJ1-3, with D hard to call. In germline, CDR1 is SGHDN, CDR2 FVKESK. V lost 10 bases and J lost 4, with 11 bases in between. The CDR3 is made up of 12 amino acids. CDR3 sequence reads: CAISYFGNTIYF. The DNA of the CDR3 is TGTGCCATCTCGTACTTCGGAAACACCATATATTTT.

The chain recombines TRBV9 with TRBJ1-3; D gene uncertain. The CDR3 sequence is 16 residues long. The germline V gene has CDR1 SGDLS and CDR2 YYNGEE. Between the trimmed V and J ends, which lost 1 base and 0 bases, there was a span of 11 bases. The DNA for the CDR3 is TGTGCCAGCAGCGTATTAGGGATGGGCTCTGGAAACACCATATATTTT. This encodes CASSVLGMGSGNTIYF. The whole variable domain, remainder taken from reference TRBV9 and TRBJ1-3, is DSGVTQTPKHLITATGQRVTLRCSPRSGDLSVYWYQQSLDQGLQFLIQYYNGEERAKGNILERFSAQQFPDLHSELNLSSLELGDSALYFCASSVLGMGSGNTIYFGEGSWLTVV.

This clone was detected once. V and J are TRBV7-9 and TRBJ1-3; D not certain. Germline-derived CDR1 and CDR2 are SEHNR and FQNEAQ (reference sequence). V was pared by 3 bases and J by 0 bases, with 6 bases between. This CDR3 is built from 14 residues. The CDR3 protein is CASSLGYSGNTIYF. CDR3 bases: TGTGCCAGCAGCTTGGGTTACTCTGGAAACACCATATATTTT.

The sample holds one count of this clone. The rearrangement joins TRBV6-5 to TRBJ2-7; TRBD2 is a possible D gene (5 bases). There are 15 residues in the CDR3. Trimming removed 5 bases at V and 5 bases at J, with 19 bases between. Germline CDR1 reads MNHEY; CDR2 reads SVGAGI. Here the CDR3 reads CASSIGWESKNEQYF. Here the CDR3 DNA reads TGTGCCAGCAGTATTGGATGGGAGAGTAAAAACGAGCAGTACTTC.

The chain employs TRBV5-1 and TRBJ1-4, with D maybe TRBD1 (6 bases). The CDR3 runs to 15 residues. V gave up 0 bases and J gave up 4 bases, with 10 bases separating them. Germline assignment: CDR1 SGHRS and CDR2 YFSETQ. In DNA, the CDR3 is TGCGCCAGCAGCTTGGAGGGGGGACTTAATGAAAAACTGTTTTTT. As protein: CASSLEGGLNEKLFF.

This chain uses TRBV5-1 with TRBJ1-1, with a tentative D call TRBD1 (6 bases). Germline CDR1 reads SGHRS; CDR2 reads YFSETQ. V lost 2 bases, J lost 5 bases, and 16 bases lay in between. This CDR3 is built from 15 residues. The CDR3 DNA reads TGCGCCAGCAGCTTCGCACAGGGTACGGGGACTGAAGCTTTCTTT. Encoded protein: CASSFAQGTGTEAFF.

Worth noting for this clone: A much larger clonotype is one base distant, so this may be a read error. This CDR3 is CASSSRGLAGKDTGELFF. CDR3 sequence (DNA): TGTGCCAGCAGCTCTCGGGGACTAGCGGGGAAGGACACCGGGGAGCTGTTTTTT. V usage is TRBV7-9 and J usage is TRBJ2-2; 13 nucleotides match TRBD2. Germline-derived CDR1 and CDR2 are SEHNR and FQNEAQ (reference sequence). V dropped 4 bases and J dropped 3; count of bases not matched to a gene: 8. The CDR3 length is 18 residues.

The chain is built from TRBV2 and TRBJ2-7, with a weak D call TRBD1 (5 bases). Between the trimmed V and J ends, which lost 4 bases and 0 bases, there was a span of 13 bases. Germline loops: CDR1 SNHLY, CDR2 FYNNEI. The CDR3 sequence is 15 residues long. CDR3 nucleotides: TGTGCCAGCAGTGCAGAGCTTCAGGGCTCCTACGAGCAGTACTTC. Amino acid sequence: CASSAELQGSYEQYF.

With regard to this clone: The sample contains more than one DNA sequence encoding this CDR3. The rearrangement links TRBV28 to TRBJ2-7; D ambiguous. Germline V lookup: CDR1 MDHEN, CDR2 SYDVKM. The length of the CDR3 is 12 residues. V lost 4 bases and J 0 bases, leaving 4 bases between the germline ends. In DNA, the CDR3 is TGTGCCAGCAGTTCCAGCTCCTACGAGCAGTACTTC. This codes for CASSSSSYEQYF.

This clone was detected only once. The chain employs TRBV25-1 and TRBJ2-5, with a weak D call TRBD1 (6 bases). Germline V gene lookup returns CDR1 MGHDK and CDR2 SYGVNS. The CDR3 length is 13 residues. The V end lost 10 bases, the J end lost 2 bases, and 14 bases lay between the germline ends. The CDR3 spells CAKPQGSQETQYF. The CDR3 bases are TGTGCCAAGCCACAGGGATCGCAAGAGACCCAGTACTTC.

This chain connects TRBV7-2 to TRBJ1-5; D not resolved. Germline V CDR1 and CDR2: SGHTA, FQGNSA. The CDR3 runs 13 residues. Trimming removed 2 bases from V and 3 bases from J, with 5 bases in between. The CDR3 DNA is TGTGCCAGCAGCTTAAAGGCCAATCAGCCCCAGCATTTT. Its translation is CASSLKANQPQHF.

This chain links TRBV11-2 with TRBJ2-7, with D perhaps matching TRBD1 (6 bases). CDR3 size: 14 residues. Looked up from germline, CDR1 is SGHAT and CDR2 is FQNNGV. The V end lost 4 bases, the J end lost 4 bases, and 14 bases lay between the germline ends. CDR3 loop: CASSSLGGSYEQYF. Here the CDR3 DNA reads TGTGCCAGCAGCTCCCTTGGGGGCTCGTACGAGCAGTACTTC.

CDR3 bases: TGCGCCAGCAGCCCCTTTTACTACACTGAAGCTTTCTTT. Its translation: CASSPFYYTEAFF. This chain links TRBV4-3 with TRBJ1-1, with D unclear. CDR1 LGHNA and CDR2 YSLEER come from the germline V gene. This CDR3 is 13 amino acids long. The V and J ends lost 4 bases and 3 bases respectively, with 9 bases between them.

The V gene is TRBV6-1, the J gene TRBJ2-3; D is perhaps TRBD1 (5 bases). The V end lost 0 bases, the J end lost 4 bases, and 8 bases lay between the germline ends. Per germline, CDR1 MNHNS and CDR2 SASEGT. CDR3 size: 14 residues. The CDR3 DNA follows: TGTGCCAGCAGTGAAGCGGCAGGGCCAGATACGCAGTATTTT. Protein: CASSEAAGPDTQYF.

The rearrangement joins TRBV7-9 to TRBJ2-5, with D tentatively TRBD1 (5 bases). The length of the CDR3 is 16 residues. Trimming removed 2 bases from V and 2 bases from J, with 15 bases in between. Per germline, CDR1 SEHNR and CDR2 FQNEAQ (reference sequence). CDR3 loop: CASSLPMTAAQETQYF. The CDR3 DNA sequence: TGTGCCAGCAGCTTACCAATGACAGCCGCGCAAGAGACCCAGTACTTC.

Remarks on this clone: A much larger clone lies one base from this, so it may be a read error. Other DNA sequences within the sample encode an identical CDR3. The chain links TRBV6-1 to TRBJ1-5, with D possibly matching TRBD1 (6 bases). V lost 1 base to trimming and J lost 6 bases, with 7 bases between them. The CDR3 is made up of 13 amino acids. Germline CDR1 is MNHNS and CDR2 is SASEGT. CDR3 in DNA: TGTGCCAGCAGTGAAGACAGGGCTCAGCCCCAGCATTTT. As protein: CASSEDRAQPQHF.

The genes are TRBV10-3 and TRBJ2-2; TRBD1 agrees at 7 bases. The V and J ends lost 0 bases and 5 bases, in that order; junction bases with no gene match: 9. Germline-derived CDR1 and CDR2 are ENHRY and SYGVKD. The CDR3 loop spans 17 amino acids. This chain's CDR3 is CAISESGPRGLTGELFF. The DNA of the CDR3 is TGTGCCATCAGTGAGTCTGGCCCCAGGGGGTTGACCGGGGAGCTGTTTTTT.

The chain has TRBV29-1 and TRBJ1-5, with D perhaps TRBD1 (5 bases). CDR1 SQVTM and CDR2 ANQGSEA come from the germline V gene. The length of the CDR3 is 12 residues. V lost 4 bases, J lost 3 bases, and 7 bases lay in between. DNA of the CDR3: TGCAGCGTTGGAGGGGACAATCAGCCCCAGCATTTT. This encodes CSVGGDNQPQHF. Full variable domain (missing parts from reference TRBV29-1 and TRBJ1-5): SAVISQKPSRDICQRGTSLTIQCQVDSQVTMMFWYRQQPGQSLTLIATANQGSEATYESGFVIDKFPISRPNLTFSTLTVSNMSPEDSSIYLCSVGGDNQPQHFGDGTRLSIL.

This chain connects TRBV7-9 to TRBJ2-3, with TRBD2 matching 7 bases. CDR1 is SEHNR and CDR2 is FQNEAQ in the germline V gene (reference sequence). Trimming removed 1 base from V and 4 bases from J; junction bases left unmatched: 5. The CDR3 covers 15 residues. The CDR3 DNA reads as TGTGCCAGCAGCTTAGGCGGGAGCGCCCCAGATACGCAGTATTTT. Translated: CASSLGGSAPDTQYF.

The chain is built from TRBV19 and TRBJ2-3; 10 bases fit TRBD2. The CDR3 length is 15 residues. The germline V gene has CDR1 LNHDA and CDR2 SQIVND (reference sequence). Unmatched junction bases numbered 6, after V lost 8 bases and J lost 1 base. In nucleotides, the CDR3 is TGTGCCAGTCATCCCGGACTAGCGGGCACAGATACGCAGTATTTT. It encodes CASHPGLAGTDTQYF.

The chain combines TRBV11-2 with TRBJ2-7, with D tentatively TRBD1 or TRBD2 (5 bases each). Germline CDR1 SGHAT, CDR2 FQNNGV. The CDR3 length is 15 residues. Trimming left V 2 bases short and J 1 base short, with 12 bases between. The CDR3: CASSLSRGPSYEQYF. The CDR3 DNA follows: TGTGCCAGCAGCTTATCCCGGGGACCGTCCTACGAGCAGTACTTC.

The CDR3 DNA reads TGTGCCAGCAGTGATCTGGGGATCGGCAACGAGCAGTACTTC. It translates to CASSDLGIGNEQYF. V gene TRBV6-1 combines with J gene TRBJ2-7; D call uncertain. Trimming left V 3 bases short and J 5 bases short, with 14 bases between. Germline CDR1 is MNHNS and CDR2 is SASEGT. The length of the CDR3 is 14 residues.

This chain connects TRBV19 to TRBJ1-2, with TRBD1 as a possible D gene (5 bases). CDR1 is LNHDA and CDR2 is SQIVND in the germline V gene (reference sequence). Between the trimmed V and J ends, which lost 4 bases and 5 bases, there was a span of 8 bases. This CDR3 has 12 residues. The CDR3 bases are TGTGCCAGTAGTAGGCCAGGGTATGGCTACACCTTC. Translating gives CASSRPGYGYTF.

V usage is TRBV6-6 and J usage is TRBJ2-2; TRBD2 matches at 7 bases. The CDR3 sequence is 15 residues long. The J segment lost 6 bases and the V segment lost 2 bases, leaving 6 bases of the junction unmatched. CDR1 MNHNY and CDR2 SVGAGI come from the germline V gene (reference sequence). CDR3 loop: CASSYGAGRAGELFF. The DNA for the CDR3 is TGTGCCAGCAGTTACGGGGCAGGGAGGGCCGGGGAGCTGTTTTTT.